The source of this T cell receptor (beta chain) is a study of blood T cells in healthy people across ages. The CDR3 covers 14 residues. Trimming took off 0 bases at V and 8 bases at J, with 14 bases between the two ends. Germline V CDR1 and CDR2: SQVTM, ANQGSEA. Next came a second PCR, run for about 7 to 11 cycles, which used a sample-barcoded 5' primer along with a J-beta primer mix. Via MiXCR, TCRdb re-called the 5' RACE reads, giving one row per CDR3 protein. The sample holds fewer than 750,000 distinct CDR3 sequences, less than 60% seen once. Sequenced sample: blood. The receptor was derived from an elderly man in good health. The chain uses TRBV29-1 and TRBJ2-1; D assignment may be TRBD1 or TRBD2 (6 bases each). Here the CDR3 DNA reads TGCAGCGTTGAAGATTCCGGGGGCAAAGATGAGCAGTTCTTC. Protein sequence: CSVEDSGGKDEQFF.